What follows are 29 T cell receptor beta chains derived from one specimen sequenced in a study of cytomegalovirus exposure and HLA in healthy donors. The PCR contained 60 Vbeta and 13 Jbeta primers. The assay was immunoSEQ multiplex PCR, and TCRdb's table has in-frame clones only and misses some. This table holds under 40,000 clones, approximately 79% found once. Sequencing was carried out using PBMCs. These receptors all come from a woman in her 30s in good health and CMV-seropositive.

This clone was seen a handful of times. The chain recombines TRBV28 with TRBJ2-1; 8 positions match TRBD1. The CDR3 spans 15 residues. Germline CDR1 is MDHEN and CDR2 is SYDVKM. The J segment lost 9 bases and the V segment lost 5 bases, leaving 12 bases of the junction unmatched. The CDR3, as DNA: TGTGCCAGCAGTCCTCCACCGGACAGGGCAGGTGAGCAGTTCTTC. Translating it yields CASSPPPDRAGEQFF.

A few counts support this clone. CDR3 amino acids: CASSPGLAGETDTQYF. In nucleotides, the CDR3 is TGTGCCAGCAGCCCAGGACTAGCGGGAGAAACAGATACGCAGTATTTT. The genes are TRBV5-4 and TRBJ2-3; 13 nucleotides agree with TRBD2. Germline V gene lookup returns CDR1 SGHNT and CDR2 YYREEE (reference sequence). The V and J ends lost 4 bases and 3 bases, in that order; junction bases with no gene match: 5. This CDR3 is built from 16 residues.

This clone was seen a few times. The rearrangement joins TRBV21-1 to TRBJ2-7; TRBD1, as called in the table, went unchecked against the DNA. TRBV21-1 constitutes a pseudogene. The CDR3 extends over 15 amino acids. The CDR3 reads CASSKGGQGTYEQYF. The CDR3 DNA follows: TGTGCCAGCAGCAAGGGGGGACAGGGAACCTACGAGCAGTACTTC.

Of note for this clone: One end of the junction is discordant with germline, which a read error may explain. The J gene is TRBJ1-2, the V gene TRBV4-1; weak D call: TRBD1 (5 bases). Looked up from germline, CDR1 is MGHRA and CDR2 is YSYEKL. The CDR3 is made up of 15 amino acids. The CDR3 is CASSQEGGRVGGYPF. Here the CDR3 DNA reads TGCGCCAGCAGCCAAGAGGGCGGCAGGGTGGGTGGCTACCCCTTC.

The rearrangement uses TRBV2 and TRBJ1-3; 7 positions match TRBD1. Germline assignment: CDR1 SNHLY and CDR2 FYNNEI. V lost 4 bases to trimming and J lost 0 bases; unmatched junction nucleotides: 6. The CDR3 sequence is 16 residues long. The CDR3 spells CASSVQGQLSGNTIYF. CDR3 bases: TGTGCCAGCAGTGTACAGGGACAGCTCTCTGGAAACACCATATATTTT. Full variable domain (missing parts from reference TRBV2 and TRBJ1-3): EPEVTQTPSHQVTQMGQEVILRCVPISNHLYFYWYRQILGQKVEFLVSFYNNEISEKSEIFDDQFSVERPDGSNFTLKIRSTKLEDSAMYFCASSVQGQLSGNTIYFGEGSWLTVV.

V usage is TRBV4-1 and J usage is TRBJ2-7, with D maybe TRBD1 (5 bases). The germline V gene has CDR1 MGHRA and CDR2 YSYEKL. This CDR3 is built from 15 residues. V was pared by 5 bases and J by 6 bases, with 20 bases between. CDR3 loop: CASSYPGAPTTEQYF. The CDR3 nucleotides read TGCGCCAGCAGCTACCCTGGGGCGCCCACCACCGAGCAGTACTTC.

This chain joins TRBV6-1 and TRBJ2-7, with 8 bases fitting TRBD2. The CDR3 runs 14 residues. Germline V gene lookup returns CDR1 MNHNS and CDR2 SASEGT. V dropped 6 bases and J dropped 2; count of bases not matched to a gene: 6. The CDR3 sequence is CASRSMGLAYEQYF. The CDR3 bases are TGTGCCAGCAGATCGATGGGACTAGCCTACGAGCAGTACTTC.

The chain employs TRBV6-5 and TRBJ2-7, with 9 bases lining up with TRBD1. CDR3 size: 15 residues. V shed 4 bases and J 6 bases; nucleotides not matched to a gene: 10. Germline V gene sequence: CDR1 MNHEY, CDR2 SVGAGI. The CDR3 sequence: CASSSSGTGLGEQYF. The CDR3 coding sequence is TGTGCCAGCAGTTCGTCCGGGACAGGGCTAGGCGAGCAGTACTTC.

This rearrangement joins TRBV5-1 to TRBJ1-4; a possible D gene is TRBD1 (5 bases). Trimming shortened V by 2 bases and J by 4 bases, and 9 bases separated the two germline ends. This CDR3 contains 14 residues. Germline CDR1 reads SGHRS; CDR2 reads YFSETQ. Written as DNA, the CDR3 is TGCGCCAGCAGCTTCCTGGGGCATAATGAAAAACTGTTTTTT. Its protein product is CASSFLGHNEKLFF.

V usage is TRBV6-5 and J usage is TRBJ1-3; no firm D call. The germline gives CDR1 MNHEY, CDR2 SVGAGI. Trimming took off 0 bases at V and 0 bases at J, with 9 bases between the two ends. The CDR3 spans 16 residues. CDR3 sequence (DNA): TGTGCCAGCAGTTACTCGATCAAACACTCTGGAAACACCATATATTTT. It yields the protein CASSYSIKHSGNTIYF.

V usage is TRBV6-1 and J usage is TRBJ2-5; TRBD1 agrees at 10 bases. The CDR3 loop spans 15 amino acids. The J segment lost 5 bases and the V segment lost 5 bases, leaving 8 bases of the junction unmatched. Germline CDR1 reads MNHNS; CDR2 reads SASEGT. The DNA of the CDR3 is TGTGCCAGCAGTAGGACAGGGGGGAATGACGAGACCCAGTACTTC. Translation gives CASSRTGGNDETQYF.

The chain combines TRBV19 with TRBJ2-3, with TRBD2 identical over 8 bases. The germline V gene has CDR1 LNHDA and CDR2 SQIVND (reference sequence). V dropped 3 bases and J dropped 0; count of bases not matched to a gene: 5. The CDR3 has 16 residues. The DNA for the CDR3 is TGTGCCAGTAGTATTTTGACTAGCGCTAGCACAGATACGCAGTATTTT. Amino acids: CASSILTSASTDTQYF.

The chain employs TRBV7-6 and TRBJ1-3; tentatively, D is TRBD1 (5 bases). The CDR3 extends over 16 amino acids. Trimming took off 5 bases at V and 0 bases at J, with 14 bases between the two ends. Germline lookup yields CDR1 SGHVS and CDR2 FNYEAQ. The CDR3: CASSPMGGLSGNTIYF. CDR3 in DNA: TGTGCCAGCAGCCCCATGGGGGGTCTCTCTGGAAACACCATATATTTT.

The chain uses TRBV7-9 and TRBJ1-3; TRBD1 is a possible D gene (5 bases). Between the trimmed V and J ends, which lost 4 bases and 0 bases, there was a span of 13 bases. There are 16 residues in the CDR3. Germline V CDR1 and CDR2: SEHNR, FQNEAQ (reference sequence). CDR3 DNA: TGTGCCAGCAGCTACCCAGGGTCGCTCTCTGGAAACACCATATATTTT. It encodes CASSYPGSLSGNTIYF.

The chain carries TRBV5-1 and TRBJ1-1; unclear D gene. Trimming took 0 bases from V and 8 from J, leaving 11 bases between them. The CDR3 spans 13 residues. CDR1 and CDR2 from the germline V gene are SGHRS and YFSETQ. The CDR3 protein is CASSLAGSAEAFF. As DNA, the CDR3 is TGCGCCAGCAGCTTGGCAGGTTCGGCAGAAGCTTTCTTT.

J is TRBJ2-3 and V is TRBV10-3, with 9 bases lining up with TRBD2. Germline trimming cut 5 bases from V and 2 bases from J; bases unmatched to any gene: 5. The CDR3 consists of 15 residues. CDR1 is ENHRY and CDR2 is SYGVKD in the germline V gene. The CDR3 DNA follows: TGTGCCATCAGTTCCGGCGGGAGGGCCACAGATACGCAGTATTTT. As protein: CAISSGGRATDTQYF.

This clone occurred a few times. This chain links TRBV5-1 with TRBJ1-1; 9 positions agree with TRBD1. Trimming took 0 bases from V and 5 from J; bases not matched to a gene: 8. Germline CDR1 SGHRS, CDR2 YFSETQ. This CDR3 comprises 16 residues. In DNA form, the CDR3 reads TGCGCCAGCAGCTTGGTGCCCGGGACAGGGCTAACTGAAGCTTTCTTT. Its protein is CASSLVPGTGLTEAFF.

The genes are TRBV6-1 and TRBJ2-7, with 8 bases aligning to TRBD1. The V and J ends lost 8 bases and 7 bases, in that order; junction bases with no gene match: 10. The germline gives CDR1 MNHNS, CDR2 SASEGT. The length of the CDR3 is 13 residues. The CDR3 region is CASWGQAFREQYF. CDR3 bases: TGTGCCAGCTGGGGACAGGCCTTTAGGGAGCAGTACTTC.

J is TRBJ2-3 and V is TRBV30, with 13 nucleotides matching TRBD2. Unmatched junction bases numbered 14, after V lost 4 bases and J lost 4 bases. Germline CDR1 is GTSNPN and CDR2 is SVGIG (reference sequence). There are 18 residues in the CDR3. In DNA form, the CDR3 reads TGTGCCTGGACCAAACCGGGACTAGCGGGAACAGGCCCAGATACGCAGTATTTT. Translated, it gives CAWTKPGLAGTGPDTQYF.

This chain links TRBV19 with TRBJ1-4; D gene uncertain. Trimming removed 5 bases from V and 3 bases from J, with 4 bases in between. Germline V gene lookup returns CDR1 LNHDA and CDR2 SQIVND (reference sequence). The CDR3 runs 12 residues. CDR3 coding DNA: TGTGCCAGTAGTTCCGCTAATGAAAAACTGTTTTTT. Translated: CASSSANEKLFF.

The rearrangement joins TRBV30 to TRBJ2-7; 7 bases align to TRBD1. Germline values: CDR1 GTSNPN, CDR2 SVGIG (reference sequence). The length of the CDR3 is 16 residues. The J segment lost 2 bases and the V segment lost 3 bases, leaving 13 bases of the junction unmatched. CDR3 DNA sequence: TGTGCCTGGAGCCCCCTCTCGACAGGGAAAGCCTACGAGCAGTACTTC. Protein sequence: CAWSPLSTGKAYEQYF.

The gene calls are TRBV7-8 and TRBJ2-7; D is possibly TRBD2 (6 bases). The V gene's germline CDR1 is SGHVS and CDR2 FQNEAQ. This CDR3 has 17 residues. Trimming left V 2 bases short and J 6 bases short, with 23 bases between. CDR3 coding DNA: TGTGCCAGCAGCTTACAGGGTTCCCTAGTTGGCGGGACCGAGCAGTACTTC. Protein product: CASSLQGSLVGGTEQYF.

The chain combines TRBV19 with TRBJ2-1, with TRBD1 matching 9 bases. V lost 6 bases to trimming and J lost 9 bases; unmatched junction nucleotides: 6. The CDR3 consists of 13 residues. Germline loops: CDR1 LNHDA, CDR2 SQIVND (reference sequence). CDR3 nucleotide sequence: TGTGCCAGTAGGTCGGGACAGGGCGGTGAGCAGTTCTTC. Protein sequence: CASRSGQGGEQFF.

The chain employs TRBV19 and TRBJ2-2; TRBD2 matches at 12 bases. This CDR3 is 18 amino acids long. Looked up from germline, CDR1 is LNHDA and CDR2 is SQIVND (reference sequence). The junction had 9 bases not matched to a gene; V was cut back by 1 base and J by 6 bases. CDR3 DNA: TGTGCCAGTAGTATAGTAGGAAGACTAGCGGGAGACTCCGGGGAGCTGTTTTTT. Residues: CASSIVGRLAGDSGELFF.

This clone has more than one count but fewer than ten. CDR3 coding DNA: TGTGCCAGCAGCCTCGGTAGCTTCAATCAGCCCCAGCATTTT. Residues: CASSLGSFNQPQHF. This chain links TRBV5-8 with TRBJ1-5; unclear D gene. Germline values: CDR1 SGHTS, CDR2 YDEGEE. The CDR3 runs to 14 residues. Trimming removed 4 bases from V and 3 bases from J, with 11 bases in between.

The chain joins TRBV4-1 to TRBJ2-7, with D possibly matching TRBD2 (6 bases). The length of the CDR3 is 17 residues. V was clipped by 0 bases and J by 0 bases, with 15 bases between them. Germline CDR1 is MGHRA and CDR2 is YSYEKL. CDR3 protein: CASSQDSGPGDSYEQYF. CDR3 coding DNA: TGCGCCAGCAGCCAAGACTCCGGTCCGGGGGACTCCTACGAGCAGTACTTC.

The chain couples TRBV4-1 to TRBJ2-7, with a possible D match to TRBD2 (6 bases). Trimming left V 1 base short and J 6 bases short, with 16 bases between. The germline CDR1 and CDR2 sequences are MGHRA and YSYEKL. This CDR3 contains 15 residues. In nucleotides, the CDR3 is TGCGCCAGCAGCCAAGTTTCGGGGGTTAGAGGCGAGCAGTACTTC. Its translation is CASSQVSGVRGEQYF.

V gene TRBV30 combines with J gene TRBJ1-2; 8 bases align to TRBD1. CDR1 is GTSNPN and CDR2 is SVGIG in the germline V gene (reference sequence). After removal of 5 bases from V and 8 bases from J, the junction contained 4 bases not matched to a gene. The CDR3 is 11 residues long. CDR3 DNA: TGTGCCTGGGGGACAGGCGGAGGCTACACCTTC. Translated, it gives CAWGTGGGYTF.

The rearrangement links TRBV27 to TRBJ2-7; the D is unclear. Germline CDR1 is MNHEY and CDR2 is SMNVEV (reference sequence). The CDR3 is 13 residues long. V lost 2 bases, J lost 0 bases, and 5 bases lay in between. The CDR3 is CASSLRVSYEQYF. As DNA, the CDR3 is TGTGCCAGCAGTTTACGGGTCTCCTACGAGCAGTACTTC.